The present T cell receptor (beta chain) was sequenced within a study of shared clonotypes between healthy human individuals. For unsorted PBMC, about 290 ng DNA per replicate equaled roughly 30,000 T cell genomes. The unsorted PBMC sample used ten immunoSEQ deep assay plates. Using immunoSEQ multiplex PCR, the repertoire was profiled, and TCRdb retains in-frame clones only, with some absent. Here the sample spans approximately 460,000 clones, roughly 80% being singletons. Deletions cut 6 bases from V and 0 bases from J, with 12 bases between. Germline lookup yields CDR1 LNHDA and CDR2 SQIVND (reference sequence). The CDR3 has 15 amino acids. This clone has only one observation.

Sequenced input: PBMCs. The receptor was derived from a woman in her thirties or forties in good health. Some clones in this sample may be carry-over from other donors' samples. The chain has TRBV19 and TRBJ2-4; D might be TRBD1 (6 bases). The CDR3 spells CASRSDRLAKNIQYF. CDR3 DNA sequence: TGTGCCAGTAGATCGGACAGACTAGCCAAAAACATTCAGTACTTC.